What follows are 7 T cell receptor beta chains derived from one specimen sequenced in a study of blood T cell repertoires in COVID-19. Clones were read by immunoSEQ multiplex PCR, and TCRdb kept only the in-frame ones, dropping some. The sample lists fewer than 150,000 clones, around 78% seen once, with more than 10% in the top ten. Sequencing was done on a sample of peripheral blood. These receptor sequences come from a human donor in a cohort sampled during active COVID-19.

This clone was seen only a few times. The genes are TRBV12-3 or TRBV12-4 and TRBJ1-1; no firm D call. V was pared by 3 bases and J by 4 bases, with 6 bases between. This CDR3 contains 12 residues. CDR3 in DNA: TGTGCCAGCAGTTTCAAGAGCACTGAAGCTTTCTTT. It is translated as CASSFKSTEAFF.

The chain joins TRBV19 to TRBJ2-5; TRBD2 matches 7 bases. Germline CDR1 LNHDA, CDR2 SQIVND (reference sequence). V dropped 6 bases and J dropped 5; count of bases not matched to a gene: 0. The CDR3 is made up of 11 amino acids. CDR3 DNA: TGTGCCAGTAGCGGGGGGGAGACCCAGTACTTC. Translated, it gives CASSGGETQYF.

This clone was seen just once. The chain uses TRBV7-9 and TRBJ2-7; the D gene is possibly TRBD2 (5 bases). CDR3 size: 14 residues. Germline CDR1 SEHNR, CDR2 FQNEAQ (reference sequence). Trimming left V 4 bases short and J 6 bases short, with 16 bases between. The CDR3 DNA reads TGTGCCAGCAGCTCCACGACTAAGTTAGGCGAGCAGTACTTC. This gives the protein CASSSTTKLGEQYF.

This chain connects TRBV30 to TRBJ1-2, with 7 bases matching TRBD1. J lost 4 bases, V lost 5 bases, and 7 bases had no gene match. CDR1 is GTSNPN, CDR2 SVGIG, per germline (reference sequence). CDR3 length: 13 amino acids. The CDR3 nucleotides are TGTGCCTGGGAGAAGGGGGCCGGCTATGGCTACACCTTC. Amino acid sequence: CAWEKGAGYGYTF.

This clone has only a few counts. The chain has TRBV7-9 and TRBJ1-1, with 9 bases that match TRBD1. With V trimmed by 5 bases and J by 5 bases, 3 bases remained unmatched. From germline, CDR1 is SEHNR and CDR2 FQNEAQ (reference sequence). This CDR3 has 13 residues. The CDR3 reads CASSGQGRTEAFF. The CDR3 DNA reads as TGTGCCAGCAGCGGACAGGGGAGGACTGAAGCTTTCTTT.

This chain uses TRBV24-1 with TRBJ1-4, with a tentative D call TRBD1 (6 bases). The CDR3 sequence is 18 residues long. V lost 4 bases and J 8 bases, leaving 25 bases between the germline ends. The germline V gene has CDR1 KGHDR and CDR2 SFDVKD. The CDR3 DNA sequence: TGTGCCACCAGTGACCTTAGAATCGTGGGGGGGGCCTGGGAAAAACTGTTTTTT. It yields the protein CATSDLRIVGGAWEKLFF.

The chain recombines TRBV5-1 with TRBJ1-1, with TRBD1 as a possible D gene (6 bases). The CDR3 consists of 15 residues. Trimming cost V 6 bases and J 0 bases, with 15 bases left between them. CDR1 is SGHRS and CDR2 is YFSETQ in the germline V gene. The CDR3 spells CASTPGTFMNTEAFF. The CDR3 DNA reads as TGCGCCAGCACTCCCGGGACATTCATGAACACTGAAGCTTTCTTT.